The TCR beta chain under discussion was sequenced for a study of technical replicates of blood from a handful of donors (dated by TCRdb to 2017 to 2019). As for this clone: Its cognate antigen has yet to be identified. Per-nucleotide qualities are absent, and no much larger clonotype sits a single base away.

Library generation was performed with the immunoSEQ multiplex PCR assay. The immuneACCESS repertoire file appears here via TCRdb, limited to in-frame rearrangements. These files lack a portion of the clones; in checked studies, under half of the deficit traces to unresolved V genes, and the cause of the others is not known. For this sample there are about 56,000 clones; approximately 92% appear just once. The ten largest clonotypes hold about 4% of the sample. CDR1 and CDR2, per the germline V gene, are SGHAT and FQNNGV. V drops 1 base and J drops 8 bases, leaving 15 bases in between. The CDR3 has 15 amino acids, counting the end cysteine and phenylalanine. The read is trimmed to its CDR3 DNA, 45 bases read in frame from base 1.

Recombination joined TRBV11-2 with TRBJ2-4; the D gene is perhaps TRBD1, on 5 matching bases. The source is a human donor in good health. Some clones in this sample may be carry-over from other donors' samples. The sequenced material came from PBMCs. The base sequence is TGTGCCAGCAGCTTAGGATACCTACAGGCTGACATTCAGTACTTC. Its translation is CASSLGYLQADIQYF.